This T cell receptor (beta chain) is drawn from a study of identical twins. General study points: For cord blood, abundant beta clonotypes had fewer insertions, unlike memory repertoires, which showed none. Because invariant MAIT and iNKT cells could be present, zero-insertion analyses could be partly confounded.

CDR3 length: 15 residues. Losses at the gene ends were 8 bases for V and 5 bases for J; bases not matched to a gene: 14. Germline loops: CDR1 MNHNS, CDR2 SASEGT. In this sample, this clonotype turned up a few times. Its antigen is still unknown. TCRdb recomputed calls from the 5' RACE reads with MiXCR, one row per CDR3 protein. The profile shows 200,000 to 300,000 distinct CDR3 sequences, about 7% of them singletons. These same data were also listed under a study on yellow fever vaccine responses in identical twins.

The chain combines TRBV6-1 with TRBJ2-5, with 7 bases fitting TRBD2. Input material: memory (CD45RO+) T cells sorted from blood. The sequence was obtained from a woman under 30 in good health. CDR3 sequence reads: CASAPPGEGGETQYF. CDR3 nucleotides: TGTGCCAGCGCCCCCCCGGGGGAGGGTGGGGAGACCCAGTACTTC.